This T cell receptor beta chain comes out of a study of CD8 T cells in ankylosing spondylitis. This CDR3 contains 15 residues. Germline V gene data show CDR1 as KGHDR and CDR2 as SFDVKD. V lost 1 base, J lost 7 bases, and 13 bases lay in between. This clonotype was detected ten times or more. Antigen: not known. In making TCR beta libraries, quantitative 5'-RACE with molecular barcodes was used. MiXCR, applied by TCRdb to the 5' RACE reads, yields one record per CDR3 protein. The repertoire holds approximately 300,000 distinct CDR3 sequences, with around 21% as singletons. Study-wide points: A number of the motif variants had already been described in reactive arthritis synovial fluid and blood. In ankylosing spondylitis patients, matched synovial fluid reportedly showed significant enrichment of disease-linked clones. Clones linked with disease were CD8+ and fairly uncommon in the peripheral blood.

V gene TRBV24-1 combines with J gene TRBJ2-1; D may be TRBD2 (6 bases). The sequenced material came from blood, either unsorted or a sorted T cell fraction (not recorded which). The source is a female donor with ankylosing spondylitis or in good health (not recorded which). The CDR3 is CATSDLGGNGNEQFF. In nucleotides, the CDR3 is TGTGCCACCAGTGATTTAGGAGGGAATGGAAATGAGCAGTTCTTC.